These 3 T cell receptor beta chains were sequenced from one sample in a study of T cell responses to AZD1222 COVID-19 vaccine. Sequencing was performed with immunoSEQ multiplex PCR; in TCRdb, only in-frame clones are kept and a portion is missing. The sample contains 100,000 to 150,000 clones, about 89% of which appear only once. The sample was peripheral blood, taken on day 0 of AZD1222 vaccination. All receptors derive from an adult in good health.

This chain uses TRBV28 with TRBJ1-1, with D possibly matching TRBD1 (6 bases). The CDR3 has 12 residues. Trimming left V 4 bases short and J 6 bases short, with 9 bases between. Germline-derived CDR1 and CDR2 are MDHEN and SYDVKM. CDR3 DNA: TGTGCCAGCAGTTCCAGGACAGCTGAAGCTTTCTTT. Translated: CASSSRTAEAFF. The full variable domain, in which reference TRBV28 and TRBJ1-1 provide the parts outside the CDR3, is DVKVTQSSRYLVKRTGEKVFLECVQDMDHENMFWYRQDPGLGLRLIYFSYDVKMKEKGDIPEGYSVSREKKERFSLILESASTNQTSMYLCASSSRTAEAFFGQGTRLTVV.

This chain links TRBV2 with TRBJ1-5; possibly TRBD1 for D (5 bases). The CDR3 is 14 residues long. V dropped 8 bases and J dropped 4 bases, with 15 bases sitting between them. Per germline, CDR1 SNHLY and CDR2 FYNNEI. CDR3 nucleotide sequence: TGTGCCAGCCATCGTACGGGGGGGAATCAGCCCCAGCATTTT. Translated, it gives CASHRTGGNQPQHF.

The chain has TRBV11-2 and TRBJ1-4; D is uncertain. This CDR3 contains 15 residues. The germline CDR1 and CDR2 sequences are SGHAT and FQNNGV. The V gene lost 4 bases and the J gene lost 1 base, with 10 bases spanning the gap. CDR3 nucleotides: TGTGCCAGCAGCTCAACAGTATTAACTAATGAAAAACTGTTTTTT. It codes for CASSSTVLTNEKLFF.